This entry is about one TCR beta chain. This clone was counted only a few times. Its antigen is still unknown. Per-base qualities were not stored, and no clone one base away is much larger. The germline V gene supplies CDR1 ENHRY and CDR2 SYGVKD. V is trimmed back by 2 bases and J by 4 bases, and the junction contains 16 bases that no gene match accounts for. The CDR3 numbers 18 residues from cysteine through phenylalanine. The CDR3 DNA has 54 bases and is translated from base 1. The sample originates from a study of OX40 agonist ivuxolimab in advanced cancers. Study-level background: Ivuxolimab, which targeted the costimulatory receptor OX40 (CD134), was an agonistic, fully human IgG2 monoclonal antibody. Intravenous ivuxolimab was administered to patients every 2 weeks at six dose levels: 0.01, 0.1, 0.3, 1.5, 3 and 10 mg/kg. Among the 50 to 55 dose-escalation patients, approximately 20 had hepatocellular carcinoma, about 15 melanoma, 9 renal cell carcinoma and 9 head and neck cancer. A male proportion of around 81% and a mean age of roughly 58 years, ranging from roughly 23 to 85, were recorded for the dose-escalation cohort. Patients were allowed to have had prior anti-PD-1, anti-PD-L1 or anti-CTLA-4 therapy, and roughly two fifths of the dose-escalation patients had been treated with checkpoint inhibitors. Partial responses occurred in three dose-escalation patients: two with cutaneous melanoma and one with hepatocellular carcinoma. Peripheral TCRbeta sequencing aimed to test whether ivuxolimab altered TCR sequence diversity and caused clonal T-cell expansion. The paper reports the monotherapy dose-escalation portion (N of about 50 patients) of the phase I ivuxolimab trial. What the work shows at the level of the full study, not this receptor alone: Low levels of normalized T-cell clonal expansion were also shown by some nonresponding patients. The antigen specificity of the peripheral T cells that underwent clonal expansion was not determined. After ivuxolimab, expanded clones were on average more numerous among CD8+ T cells than among CD4+ T cells. In the 0.1-3.0 mg/kg groups, partial responders had among the lowest normalized peripheral clonal expansion, particularly in CD8+ T cells. At doses of 0.1 to 3.0 mg/kg, clonal expansion of both CD4+ and CD8+ T cells in blood was seen between baseline and week 6.

Genomic DNA was isolated from the sorted cells so that the TCRbeta CDR3 region could be sequenced. The immunoSEQ Assay was used for sequencing of TCRbeta CDR3 regions. TCRdb stores this immuneACCESS table with in-frame sequences only. Part of the clones is absent; in the studies checked, under half of the shortfall reflects unresolved V genes, and no reason is known for the rest. The sample has around 16,000 clones on record, around 80% of them singletons. The ten largest clones represent over 25% of the sample. Patients with a history of autoimmune disease or receiving systemic immunosuppression were excluded from the trial. In every dose cohort, peripheral blood was drawn for TCR sequencing at baseline, cycle 4 day 1, and cycle 7 day 1. The samples were taken from a phase I, first-in-human, multicenter, open-label dose-escalation trial of ivuxolimab. Adults with locally advanced or metastatic melanoma, renal cell, hepatocellular, or head and neck squamous cell carcinoma were enrolled in the trial. Before TCR sequencing, CD4+ T cells and CD8+ T cells were sorted from peripheral blood as separate populations.

This clonotype was obtained from an adult with an advanced solid tumor such as melanoma, head and neck, liver or kidney cancer. The chain joins TRBV10-3 to TRBJ2-7; TRBD2 lines up with 8 middle nucleotides. The source material was CD4+ or CD8+ T cells sorted from blood, sampled in a trial of the OX40 agonist ivuxolimab. The bases are TGTGCCATCAGTGAGCCCGCCCGGATGGTAGCGGGGAGTTACGAGCAGTACTTC. Translated, this gives CAISEPARMVAGSYEQYF.